This T cell receptor (beta chain) was found in a study of CD8 T cells in Susac syndrome. The study's findings and limits: Only a relatively small number of individuals were included in the TCR sequencing and HLA analysis.

Random hexamers were used to reverse transcribe the RNA input (roughly 0.5 to 1 ug). It was immunoSEQ multiplex PCR that amplified TCR beta CDR3 across 54 Vbeta and 13 Jbeta. One entry per CDR3 protein, called by TCRdb with MiXCR from the immunoSEQ multiplex PCR reads. The profile covers 150,000 or so distinct CDR3 sequences, with approximately 93% appearing a single time and 0.2% to 0.25% taken by the ten largest. V gave up 6 bases and J gave up 12 bases; unmatched junction bases: 12. The CDR3 sequence is 13 residues long. Germline CDR1 DFQATT, CDR2 SNEGSKA (reference sequence). TCR beta was sequenced from blood CD8+ and CD4+ T cells. Relapsing-remitting disease, either stable or active, was present in the multiple sclerosis controls, who were treatment-naive patients. A word on this clonotype: The antigen is unknown.

This receptor was obtained from a human donor with multiple sclerosis. This sequence joins TRBV20-1 and TRBJ2-7; 12 positions match TRBD2. Specimen: CD8+ T cells from PBMCs. The CDR3: CSATTSGGPLSYF. The CDR3 DNA reads as TGCAGTGCCACCACTAGCGGGGGGCCCCTTTCGTACTTC.